This T cell receptor beta chain is drawn from a study of T cell responses to AZD1222 COVID-19 vaccine. Study-wide results and limits: It was only a handful of AZD1222 recipients who were seropositive at baseline. Mapped onto spike, vaccine-associated CD4 TCRs spanned it and were dominant at 160-218 and 743-854. Targeting of unmutated variant regions was reportedly seen in nearly half of spike-specific TCRs.

A remark on this clone: As yet, its antigen is unknown.

The CDR3 extends over 16 amino acids. Germline V CDR1 and CDR2: SGHAT, FQNNGV. V shed 0 bases, J shed 5 bases, and the junction held 7 bases outside the gene matches. Profiled with immunoSEQ multiplex PCR; TCRdb holds only in-frame clones, not every one. The sample yields roughly 140,000 clones, approximately 86% seen once. This specimen consisted of peripheral blood, obtained on day 0 of AZD1222 vaccination. The chain couples TRBV11-2 to TRBJ2-7; 10 nucleotides agree with TRBD2. This TCR derives from an adult in good health. CDR3 DNA sequence: TGTGCCAGCAGCTTAGATAGAACTAGCGGGGCCCACGAGCAGTACTTC. Translation: CASSLDRTSGAHEQYF.